This entry concerns a single T cell receptor beta chain. Its target is unknown. Following extraction, RNA underwent reverse transcription to cDNA, which served as the sequencing template. Method: immunoSEQ multiplex PCR; TCRdb's copy keeps in-frame clones and lacks some. The sample includes approximately 180,000 clones, 50% to 70% seen only once; the top ten take around 1.8%. The sample belongs to a study of CD8+ T cells in alopecia areata. The study, taken as a whole, reports: Lesional scalp displayed greater clonality than normal scalp, most notably in alopecia totalis/universalis.

CDR1 and CDR2 from the germline V gene are GTSNPN and SVGIG (reference sequence). The ends were cut back, 4 bases at V and 10 bases at J, with 11 bases in the middle. The CDR3 is 12 amino acids. V gene TRBV30 combines with J gene TRBJ1-6; no reliable D call. The source material was CD4+ T cells sorted from blood, sampled at week 0. The receptor was isolated from a human donor with alopecia areata. The CDR3 sequence is CAWTGSGSPLHF. The CDR3 DNA follows: TGTGCCTGGACAGGATCGGGGTCACCCCTCCACTTT.